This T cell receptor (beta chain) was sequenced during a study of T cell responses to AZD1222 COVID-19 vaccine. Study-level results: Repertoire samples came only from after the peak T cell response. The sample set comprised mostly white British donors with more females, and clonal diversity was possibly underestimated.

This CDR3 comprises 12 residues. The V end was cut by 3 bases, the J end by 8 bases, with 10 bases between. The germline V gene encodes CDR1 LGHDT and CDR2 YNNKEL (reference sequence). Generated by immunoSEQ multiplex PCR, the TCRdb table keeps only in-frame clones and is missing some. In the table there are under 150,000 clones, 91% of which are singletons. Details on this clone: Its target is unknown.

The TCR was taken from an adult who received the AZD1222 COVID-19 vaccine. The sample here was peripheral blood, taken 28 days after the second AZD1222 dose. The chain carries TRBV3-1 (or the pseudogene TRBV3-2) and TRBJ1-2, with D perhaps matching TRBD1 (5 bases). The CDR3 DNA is TGTGCCAGCAGCCATGCTTGGGGGGGCTACACCTTC. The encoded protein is CASSHAWGGYTF.